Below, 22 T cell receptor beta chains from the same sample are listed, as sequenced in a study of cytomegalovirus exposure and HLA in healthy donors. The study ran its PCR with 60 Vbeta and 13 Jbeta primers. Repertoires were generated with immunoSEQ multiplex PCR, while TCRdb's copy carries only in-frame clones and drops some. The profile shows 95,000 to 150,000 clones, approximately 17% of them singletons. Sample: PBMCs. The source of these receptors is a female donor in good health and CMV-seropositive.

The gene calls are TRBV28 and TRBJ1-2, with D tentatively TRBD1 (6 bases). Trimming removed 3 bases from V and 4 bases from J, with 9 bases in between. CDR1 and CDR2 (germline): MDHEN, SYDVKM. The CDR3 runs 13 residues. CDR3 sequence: CASSFRGPYGYTF. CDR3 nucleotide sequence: TGTGCCAGCAGTTTCAGGGGACCCTATGGCTACACCTTC.

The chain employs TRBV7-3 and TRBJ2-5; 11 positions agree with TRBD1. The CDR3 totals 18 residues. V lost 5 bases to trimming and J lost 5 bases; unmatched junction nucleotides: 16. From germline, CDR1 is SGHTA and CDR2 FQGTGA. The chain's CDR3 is CASSNGRTGGGLGETQYF. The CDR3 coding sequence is TGTGCCAGCAGCAACGGCCGGACAGGGGGCGGGTTGGGGGAGACCCAGTACTTC.

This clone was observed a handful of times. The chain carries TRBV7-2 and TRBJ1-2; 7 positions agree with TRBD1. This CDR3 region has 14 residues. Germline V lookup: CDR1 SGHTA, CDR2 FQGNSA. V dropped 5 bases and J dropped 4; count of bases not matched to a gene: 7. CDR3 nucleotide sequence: TGTGCCAGCAGCCCCCTGGGACAGTCCTATGGCTACACCTTC. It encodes CASSPLGQSYGYTF.

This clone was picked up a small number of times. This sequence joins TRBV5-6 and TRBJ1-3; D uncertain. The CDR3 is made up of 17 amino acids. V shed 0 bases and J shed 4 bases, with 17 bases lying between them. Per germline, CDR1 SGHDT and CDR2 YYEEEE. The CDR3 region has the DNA TGTGCCAGCAGCTTGGCCAGAGGGTGTCGCGGCGGAAACACCATATATTTT. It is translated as CASSLARGCRGGNTIYF.

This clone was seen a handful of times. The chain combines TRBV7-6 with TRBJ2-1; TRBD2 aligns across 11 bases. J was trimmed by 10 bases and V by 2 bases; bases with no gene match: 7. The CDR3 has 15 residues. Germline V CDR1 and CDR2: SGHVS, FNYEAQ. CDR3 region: CASSLPSGTSGEQFF. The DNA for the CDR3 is TGTGCCAGCAGCTTACCTTCCGGGACTAGCGGAGAGCAGTTCTTC.

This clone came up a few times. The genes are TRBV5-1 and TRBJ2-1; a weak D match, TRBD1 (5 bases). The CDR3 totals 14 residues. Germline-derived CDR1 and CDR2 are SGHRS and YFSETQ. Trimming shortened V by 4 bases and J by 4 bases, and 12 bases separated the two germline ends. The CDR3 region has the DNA TGCGCCAGCAGCCCGGACAACGAATACAATGAGCAGTTCTTC. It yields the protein CASSPDNEYNEQFF.

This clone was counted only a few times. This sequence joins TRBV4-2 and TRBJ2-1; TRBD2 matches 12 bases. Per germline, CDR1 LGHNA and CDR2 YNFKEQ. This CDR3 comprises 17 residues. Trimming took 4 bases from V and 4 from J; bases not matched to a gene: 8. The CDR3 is CASSPYWTSGDYNEQFF. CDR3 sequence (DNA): TGTGCCAGCAGCCCCTACTGGACTAGCGGGGATTACAATGAGCAGTTCTTC.

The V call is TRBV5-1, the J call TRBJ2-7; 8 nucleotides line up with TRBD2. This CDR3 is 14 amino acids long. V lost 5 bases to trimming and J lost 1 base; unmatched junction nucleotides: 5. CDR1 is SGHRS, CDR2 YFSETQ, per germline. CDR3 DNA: TGCGCCAGCAGACCCGGGACTAGTTCCTACGAGCAGTACTTC. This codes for CASRPGTSSYEQYF.

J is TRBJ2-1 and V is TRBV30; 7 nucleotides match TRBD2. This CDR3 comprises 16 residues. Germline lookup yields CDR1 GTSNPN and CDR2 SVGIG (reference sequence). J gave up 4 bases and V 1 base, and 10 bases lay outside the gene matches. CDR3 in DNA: TGTGCCTGGAGTGGTGATCTCTGGACTAGTTACAATGAGCAGTTCTTC. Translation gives CAWSGDLWTSYNEQFF.

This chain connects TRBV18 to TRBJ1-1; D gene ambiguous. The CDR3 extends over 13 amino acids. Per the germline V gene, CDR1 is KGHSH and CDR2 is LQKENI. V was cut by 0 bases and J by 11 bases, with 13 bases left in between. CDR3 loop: CASSPPGREFAFF. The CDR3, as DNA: TGTGCCAGCTCACCACCGGGGAGGGAATTCGCTTTCTTT.

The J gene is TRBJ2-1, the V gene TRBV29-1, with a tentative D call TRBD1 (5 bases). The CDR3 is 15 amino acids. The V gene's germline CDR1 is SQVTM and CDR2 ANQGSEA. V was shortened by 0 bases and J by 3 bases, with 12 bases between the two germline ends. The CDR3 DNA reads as TGCAGCGTTGAAGATCTCGCAGGGTTCTACAATGAGCAGTTCTTC. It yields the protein CSVEDLAGFYNEQFF.

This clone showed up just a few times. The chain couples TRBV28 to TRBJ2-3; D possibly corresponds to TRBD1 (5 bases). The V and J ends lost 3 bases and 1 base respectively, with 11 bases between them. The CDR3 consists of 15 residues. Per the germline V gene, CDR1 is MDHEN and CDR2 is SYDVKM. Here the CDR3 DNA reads TGTGCCAGCAGTTTTAGGGGTAGGGGCACAGATACGCAGTATTTT. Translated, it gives CASSFRGRGTDTQYF.

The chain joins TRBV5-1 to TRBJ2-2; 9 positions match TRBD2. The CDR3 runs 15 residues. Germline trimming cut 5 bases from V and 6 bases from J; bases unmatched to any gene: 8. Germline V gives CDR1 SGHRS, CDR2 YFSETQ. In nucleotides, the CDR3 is TGCGCCAGCAGTCCCGGGACTAGCTTCCCCGGGGAGCTGTTTTTT. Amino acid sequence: CASSPGTSFPGELFF. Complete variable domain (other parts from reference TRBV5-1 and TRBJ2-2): KAGVTQTPRYLIKTRGQQVTLSCSPISGHRSVSWYQQTPGQGLQFLFEYFSETQRNKGNFPGRFSGRQFSNSRSEMNVSTLELGDSALYLCASSPGTSFPGELFFGEGSRLTVL.

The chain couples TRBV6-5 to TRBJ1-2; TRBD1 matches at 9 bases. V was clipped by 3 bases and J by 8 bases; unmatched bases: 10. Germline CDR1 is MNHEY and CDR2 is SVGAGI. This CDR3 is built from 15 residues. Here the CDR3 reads CASSYSGQGPLGYTF. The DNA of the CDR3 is TGTGCCAGCAGTTATTCAGGACAGGGGCCTTTAGGCTACACCTTC.

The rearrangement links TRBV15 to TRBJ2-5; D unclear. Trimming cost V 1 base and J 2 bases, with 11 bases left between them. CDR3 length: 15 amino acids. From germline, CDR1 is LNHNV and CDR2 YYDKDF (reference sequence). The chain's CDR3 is CATSRVLAGQETQYF. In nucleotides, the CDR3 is TGTGCCACCAGCAGAGTATTGGCAGGACAAGAGACCCAGTACTTC.

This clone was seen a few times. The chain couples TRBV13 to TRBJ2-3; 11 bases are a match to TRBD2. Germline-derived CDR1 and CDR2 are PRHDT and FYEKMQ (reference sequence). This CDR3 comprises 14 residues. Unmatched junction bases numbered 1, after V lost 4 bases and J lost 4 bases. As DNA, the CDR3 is TGTGCCAGCAGCTCGGGACTAGCGGCAGATACGCAGTATTTT. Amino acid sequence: CASSSGLAADTQYF.

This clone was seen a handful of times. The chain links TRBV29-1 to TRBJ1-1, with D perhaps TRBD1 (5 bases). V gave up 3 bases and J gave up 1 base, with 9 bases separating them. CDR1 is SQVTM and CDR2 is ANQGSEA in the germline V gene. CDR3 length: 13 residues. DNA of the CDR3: TGCAGCGTTGACAGGGTGGCGAACACTGAAGCTTTCTTT. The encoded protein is CSVDRVANTEAFF.

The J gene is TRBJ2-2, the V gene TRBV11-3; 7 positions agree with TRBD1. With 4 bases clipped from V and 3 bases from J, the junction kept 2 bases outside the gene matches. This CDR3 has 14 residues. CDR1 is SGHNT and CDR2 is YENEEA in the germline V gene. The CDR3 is CASSSDRDTGELFF. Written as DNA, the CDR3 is TGTGCCAGCAGCTCCGACAGGGACACCGGGGAGCTGTTTTTT.

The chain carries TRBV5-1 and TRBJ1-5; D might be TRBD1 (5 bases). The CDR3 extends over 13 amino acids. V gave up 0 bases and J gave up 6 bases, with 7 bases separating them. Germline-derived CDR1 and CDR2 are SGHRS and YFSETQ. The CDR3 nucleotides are TGCGCCAGCAGCTTGGGGCAGGGTCAGCCCCAGCATTTT. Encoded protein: CASSLGQGQPQHF.

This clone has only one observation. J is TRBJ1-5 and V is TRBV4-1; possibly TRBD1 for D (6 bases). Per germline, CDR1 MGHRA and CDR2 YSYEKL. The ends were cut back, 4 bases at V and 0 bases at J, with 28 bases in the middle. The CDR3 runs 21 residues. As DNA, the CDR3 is TGCGCCAGCAGCCCTCCAATAGTACCGTACGGGACAAAATATAGCAATCAGCCCCAGCATTTT. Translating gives CASSPPIVPYGTKYSNQPQHF.

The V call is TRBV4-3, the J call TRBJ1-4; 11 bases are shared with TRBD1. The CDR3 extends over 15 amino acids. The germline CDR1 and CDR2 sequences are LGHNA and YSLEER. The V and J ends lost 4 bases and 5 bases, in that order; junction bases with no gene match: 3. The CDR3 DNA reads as TGCGCCAGCAGCCCCGGGACAGGGGGAAATGAAAAACTGTTTTTT. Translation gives CASSPGTGGNEKLFF.

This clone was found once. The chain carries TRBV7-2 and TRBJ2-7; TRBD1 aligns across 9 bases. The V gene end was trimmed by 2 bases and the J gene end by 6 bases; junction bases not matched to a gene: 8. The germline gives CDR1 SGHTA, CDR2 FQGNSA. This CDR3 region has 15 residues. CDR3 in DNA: TGTGCCAGCAGCTTATGGGGACAGGGCGAATCCGAGCAGTACTTC. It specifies CASSLWGQGESEQYF.